The rows below give T cell receptor beta chains drawn from one sample of a study of T-cell reconstitution after alpha-beta-depleted transplantation in children. One entry per CDR3 protein, called by TCRdb with MiXCR from the PCR reads. The table includes about 830,000 distinct CDR3 sequences, about 16% detected once. The sequences come from PBMCs, mostly from graft donor cells, collected 360 days after TCRalphabeta/CD19-depleted stem cell transplant. All receptors derive from a male patient younger than 18 who had a stem cell transplant for acute lymphoblastic leukemia, so the T cells may come from the graft donor. Both conserved end residues are part of each CDR3. D genes are given only for firm matches. Some rows have no size entry. The others give once, few or many, or a class for an expanded clone.

J gene: TRBJ2-1; D gene: TRBD2; V gene: TRBV20-1; clone size: .; CDR3 protein: CSARVLAEYNEQFF; CDR3 DNA: TGCAGTGCTAGAGTACTAGCGGAATACAATGAGCAGTTCTTC
J gene: TRBJ2-5; D gene: .; V gene: TRBV2; clone size: many; CDR3 protein: CASSRTSMETQYF; CDR3 DNA: TGTGCCAGCAGCAGGACATCTATGGAGACCCAGTACTTC
J gene: TRBJ2-7; D gene: TRBD2; V gene: TRBV4-1; clone size: many; CDR3 protein: CASSPGTTQGYEQYF; CDR3 DNA: TGCGCCAGCAGCCCCGGGACTACACAAGGCTACGAGCAGTACTTC
J gene: TRBJ2-2; D gene: .; V gene: TRBV12-3/TRBV12-4; clone size: .; CDR3 protein: CASGTALGELFF; CDR3 DNA: TGTGCCAGCGGGACCGCCCTCGGGGAGCTGTTTTTT
J gene: TRBJ2-1; D gene: .; V gene: TRBV15; clone size: few; CDR3 protein: CATSSALGLTYNEQFF; CDR3 DNA: TGTGCCACCAGCAGTGCCCTAGGACTCACCTACAATGAGCAGTTCTTC
J gene: TRBJ2-7; D gene: .; V gene: TRBV4-2; clone size: .; CDR3 protein: CASSQEKFATHEQYF; CDR3 DNA: TGTGCCAGCAGCCAAGAAAAGTTCGCAACCCACGAGCAGTACTTC
J gene: TRBJ2-6; D gene: .; V gene: TRBV10-3; clone size: few; CDR3 protein: CAIRQGTSGANVLTF; CDR3 DNA: TGTGCCATCAGACAGGGAACCTCTGGGGCCAACGTCCTGACTTTC
J gene: TRBJ2-5; D gene: TRBD2; V gene: TRBV11-1; clone size: .; CDR3 protein: CASIQARGTKHEETQYF; CDR3 DNA: TGTGCCAGCATCCAGGCGAGAGGGACTAAGCATGAGGAGACCCAGTACTTC
J gene: TRBJ2-2; D gene: .; V gene: TRBV11-3; clone size: .; CDR3 protein: CASSGGQYTGELFF; CDR3 DNA: TGTGCCAGCAGTGGCGGACAGTACACCGGGGAGCTGTTTTTT
J gene: TRBJ2-7; D gene: .; V gene: TRBV4-1; clone size: many; CDR3 protein: CASRTTGSSYEQYF; CDR3 DNA: TGCGCCAGCCGTACGACTGGGAGCTCCTACGAGCAGTACTTC
J gene: TRBJ2-1; D gene: .; V gene: TRBV20-1; clone size: .; CDR3 protein: CSARDTQGEQFF; CDR3 DNA: TGCAGTGCTAGAGATACCCAGGGGGAGCAGTTCTTC
J gene: TRBJ2-3; D gene: .; V gene: TRBV7-9; clone size: .; CDR3 protein: CASSLSTSEADTQYF; CDR3 DNA: TGTGCCAGCAGCTTATCGACTAGTGAAGCAGATACGCAGTATTTT
J gene: TRBJ2-3; D gene: .; V gene: TRBV9; clone size: few; CDR3 protein: CASSVTGMVSWDTQYF; CDR3 DNA: TGTGCCAGCAGCGTAACAGGGATGGTCTCGTGGGATACGCAGTATTTT
J gene: TRBJ2-2; D gene: .; V gene: TRBV12-3/TRBV12-4; clone size: few; CDR3 protein: CASRIWENTGELFF; CDR3 DNA: TGTGCCAGCAGGATTTGGGAGAACACCGGGGAGCTGTTTTTT
J gene: TRBJ2-4; D gene: .; V gene: TRBV20-1; clone size: many; CDR3 protein: CSAREFERLAKNIQYF; CDR3 DNA: TGCAGTGCTAGGGAATTCGAGCGGCTAGCCAAAAACATTCAGTACTTC
J gene: TRBJ2-1; D gene: .; V gene: TRBV7-3; clone size: many; CDR3 protein: CASSLTPLQGEQFF; CDR3 DNA: TGTGCCAGCAGCTTAACCCCCCTGCAGGGTGAGCAGTTCTTC
J gene: TRBJ1-1; D gene: .; V gene: TRBV21-1; clone size: .; CDR3 protein: CASSHTGRDSPTEAFF; CDR3 DNA: TGTGCCAGCAGCCACACCGGGCGGGACAGCCCTACTGAAGCTTTCTTT
J gene: TRBJ2-7; D gene: TRBD2; V gene: TRBV29-1; clone size: few; CDR3 protein: CSVEDGGGPTHEQYF; CDR3 DNA: TGCAGCGTTGAAGACGGGGGGGGACCTACGCACGAGCAGTACTTC
J gene: TRBJ2-3; D gene: TRBD1; V gene: TRBV5-1; clone size: .; CDR3 protein: CASSPLGQKGTDTQYF; CDR3 DNA: TGCGCCAGCAGCCCCCTGGGACAGAAGGGCACAGATACGCAGTATTTT
J gene: TRBJ2-3; D gene: TRBD2; V gene: TRBV12-3/TRBV12-4; clone size: .; CDR3 protein: CASSRLVLAGVSSDTQYF; CDR3 DNA: TGTGCCAGCAGTCGCCTCGTTCTAGCGGGAGTATCCTCAGATACGCAGTATTTT
J gene: TRBJ1-2; D gene: TRBD1; V gene: TRBV5-1; clone size: .; CDR3 protein: CASSQDRAYGYTF; CDR3 DNA: TGCGCCAGCAGCCAGGACAGGGCGTATGGCTACACCTTC
J gene: TRBJ2-7; D gene: TRBD2; V gene: TRBV27; clone size: few; CDR3 protein: CASSAGLAQVYEQYF; CDR3 DNA: TGTGCCAGCAGCGCGGGACTAGCCCAGGTCTACGAGCAGTACTTC
J gene: TRBJ2-1; D gene: .; V gene: TRBV5-6; clone size: .; CDR3 protein: CASSLTGRNEQFF; CDR3 DNA: TGTGCCAGCAGCTTGACAGGGAGAAATGAGCAGTTCTTC
J gene: TRBJ2-7; D gene: .; V gene: TRBV29-1; clone size: many; CDR3 protein: CSVESGSTYEQYF; CDR3 DNA: TGCAGCGTTGAATCAGGAAGCACCTACGAGCAGTACTTC
J gene: TRBJ1-2; D gene: .; V gene: TRBV7-6; clone size: .; CDR3 protein: CASSFYGGDGYTF; CDR3 DNA: TGTGCCAGCAGCTTTTACGGGGGTGATGGCTACACCTTC
J gene: TRBJ2-7; D gene: .; V gene: TRBV12-3/TRBV12-4; clone size: many; CDR3 protein: CASSFAGGGSYEQYF; CDR3 DNA: TGTGCCAGCAGTTTCGCAGGGGGGGGCTCCTACGAGCAGTACTTC
J gene: TRBJ1-1; D gene: .; V gene: TRBV10-3; clone size: .; CDR3 protein: CATGGGQKNTEAFF; CDR3 DNA: TGTGCCACTGGGGGCGGACAGAAGAACACTGAAGCTTTCTTT
J gene: TRBJ2-2; D gene: TRBD1; V gene: TRBV27; clone size: .; CDR3 protein: CASSSQGLGDPGELFF; CDR3 DNA: TGTGCCAGCAGTTCACAGGGGCTAGGAGATCCCGGGGAGCTGTTTTTT
J gene: TRBJ2-5; D gene: TRBD2; V gene: TRBV10-3; clone size: .; CDR3 protein: CAIKEREVETQYF; CDR3 DNA: TGTGCCATCAAGGAGCGGGAGGTAGAGACCCAGTACTTC
J gene: TRBJ1-3; D gene: TRBD1; V gene: TRBV10-3; clone size: few; CDR3 protein: CAIGRTGGSGNTIYF; CDR3 DNA: TGTGCCATCGGCCGAACAGGGGGCTCTGGAAACACCATATATTTT
J gene: TRBJ2-7; D gene: TRBD2; V gene: TRBV29-1; clone size: few; CDR3 protein: CSVDVAGGPEQYF; CDR3 DNA: TGCAGCGTTGACGTAGCGGGAGGGCCCGAGCAGTACTTC
J gene: TRBJ2-1; D gene: .; V gene: TRBV21-1; clone size: .; CDR3 protein: CASSKCGTGRDYEQFF; CDR3 DNA: TGTGCCAGCAGCAAATGTGGGACAGGGAGGGACTATGAGCAGTTCTTC
J gene: TRBJ2-3; D gene: .; V gene: TRBV4-2; clone size: many; CDR3 protein: CASSPLAALDTQYF; CDR3 DNA: TGTGCCAGCAGCCCATTAGCGGCCCTCGATACGCAGTATTTT
J gene: TRBJ2-7; D gene: .; V gene: TRBV3-1; clone size: .; CDR3 protein: CASSNRDTEQYF; CDR3 DNA: TGTGCCAGCAGTAACCGGGACACCGAGCAGTACTTC
J gene: TRBJ2-1; D gene: .; V gene: TRBV24-1; clone size: many; CDR3 protein: CATSDFGDYNEQFF; CDR3 DNA: TGTGCCACCAGTGATTTTGGGGACTACAATGAGCAGTTCTTC
J gene: TRBJ2-7; D gene: .; V gene: TRBV11-2; clone size: few; CDR3 protein: CASSQLREQREQYF; CDR3 DNA: TGTGCCAGCAGCCAACTAAGGGAACAACGCGAGCAGTACTTC
J gene: TRBJ2-7; D gene: .; V gene: TRBV4-1; clone size: .; CDR3 protein: CASSPLGKSYEQYF; CDR3 DNA: TGCGCCAGCAGCCCCCTCGGGAAGTCCTACGAGCAGTACTTC
J gene: TRBJ2-1; D gene: .; V gene: TRBV7-3; clone size: .; CDR3 protein: CASSNPAGFDNEQFF; CDR3 DNA: TGTGCCAGCAGCAATCCCGCGGGATTCGACAATGAGCAGTTCTTC
J gene: TRBJ1-3; D gene: .; V gene: TRBV7-8; clone size: .; CDR3 protein: CASSLEGEISGNTIYF; CDR3 DNA: TGTGCCAGCAGCTTAGAAGGGGAGATCTCTGGAAACACCATATATTTT
J gene: TRBJ2-1; D gene: .; V gene: TRBV20-1; clone size: .; CDR3 protein: CSATRLDAAYNEQFF; CDR3 DNA: TGCAGTGCTACTCGACTTGATGCCGCCTACAATGAGCAGTTCTTC
J gene: TRBJ2-7; D gene: TRBD2; V gene: TRBV5-1; clone size: .; CDR3 protein: CASSLDGLAAYEQYF; CDR3 DNA: TGCGCCAGCAGCCTGGACGGACTAGCGGCCTACGAGCAGTACTTC
J gene: TRBJ1-1; D gene: .; V gene: TRBV5-4; clone size: few; CDR3 protein: CASSLGVGMNTEAFF; CDR3 DNA: TGTGCCAGCAGCTTGGGGGTAGGGATGAACACTGAAGCTTTCTTT
J gene: TRBJ2-1; D gene: .; V gene: TRBV3-1; clone size: .; CDR3 protein: CASSPGAPSYNEQFF; CDR3 DNA: TGTGCCAGCAGCCCCGGCGCGCCTTCCTACAATGAGCAGTTCTTC
J gene: TRBJ2-7; D gene: .; V gene: TRBV12-3/TRBV12-4; clone size: .; CDR3 protein: CASSFNPGPPYEQYF; CDR3 DNA: TGTGCCAGCAGTTTTAATCCCGGACCACCCTACGAGCAGTACTTC
J gene: TRBJ2-4; D gene: TRBD2; V gene: TRBV4-1; clone size: few; CDR3 protein: CASSLQAGVAKNIQYF; CDR3 DNA: TGCGCCAGCAGCCTCCAAGCGGGGGTAGCCAAAAACATTCAGTACTTC
J gene: TRBJ2-7; D gene: .; V gene: TRBV12-3/TRBV12-4; clone size: many; CDR3 protein: CASSLRRDYEQYF; CDR3 DNA: TGTGCCAGCAGTTTAAGGAGGGACTACGAGCAGTACTTC
J gene: TRBJ1-1; D gene: .; V gene: TRBV5-5; clone size: .; CDR3 protein: CASSFDMNTEAFF; CDR3 DNA: TGTGCCAGCAGCTTCGACATGAACACTGAAGCTTTCTTT
J gene: TRBJ2-6; D gene: .; V gene: TRBV11-2; clone size: once; CDR3 protein: CAGRGKAISGANVLTF; CDR3 DNA: TGTGCCGGCCGCGGGAAGGCGATCTCTGGGGCCAACGTCCTGACTTTC
J gene: TRBJ1-2; D gene: .; V gene: TRBV5-1; clone size: many; CDR3 protein: CASSGTAANYGYTF; CDR3 DNA: TGCGCCAGCAGCGGGACCGCAGCTAACTATGGCTACACCTTC
J gene: TRBJ2-1; D gene: TRBD2; V gene: TRBV7-9; clone size: .; CDR3 protein: CASSLGLAGVPNEQFF; CDR3 DNA: TGTGCCAGCAGCTTAGGCCTAGCGGGAGTCCCCAATGAGCAGTTCTTC